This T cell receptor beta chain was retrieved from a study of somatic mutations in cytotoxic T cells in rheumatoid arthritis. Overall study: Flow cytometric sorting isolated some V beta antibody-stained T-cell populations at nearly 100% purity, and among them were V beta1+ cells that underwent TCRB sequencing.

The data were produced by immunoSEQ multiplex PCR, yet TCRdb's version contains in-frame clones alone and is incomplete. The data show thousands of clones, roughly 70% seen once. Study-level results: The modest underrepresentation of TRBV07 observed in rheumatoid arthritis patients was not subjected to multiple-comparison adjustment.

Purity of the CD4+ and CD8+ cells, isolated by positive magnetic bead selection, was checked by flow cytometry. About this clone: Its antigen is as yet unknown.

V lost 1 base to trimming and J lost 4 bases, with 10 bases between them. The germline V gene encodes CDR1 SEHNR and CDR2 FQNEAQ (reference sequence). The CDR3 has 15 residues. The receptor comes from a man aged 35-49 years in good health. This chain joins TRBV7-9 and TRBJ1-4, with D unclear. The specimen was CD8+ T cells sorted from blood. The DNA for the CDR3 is TGTGCCAGCAGCTTAGGTCGTGTGCTTAATGAAAAACTGTTTTTT. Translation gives CASSLGRVLNEKLFF.